These 2 T cell receptor beta chains were sequenced from one sample in a study of T-cell reconstitution after alpha-beta-depleted transplantation in children. Molecular barcoding with unique molecular identifiers was used for the TCRbeta library. Each CDR3 protein is one row after TCRdb ran MiXCR on the PCR reads. The sample shows 180,000 or so distinct CDR3 sequences, 6.3% of them seen only once. The sequencing used PBMCs, collected before TCRalphabeta/CD19-depleted stem cell transplant. These receptors came from a girl under three years old with combined immunodeficiency, due to receive a stem cell transplant.

At least ten counts were recorded for this clonotype. The chain employs TRBV28 and TRBJ1-5; perhaps TRBD1 as D (5 bases). With 4 bases removed from V and 5 bases from J, the gap between germline ends came to 18 bases. CDR3 length equals 16 residues. From germline, CDR1 is MDHEN and CDR2 SYDVKM. The CDR3 is CASSSDWDREYQPQHF. The DNA for the CDR3 is TGTGCCAGCAGTTCTGACTGGGACCGCGAGTATCAGCCCCAGCATTTT.

This clonotype was recorded at least ten times. The CDR3 DNA reads as TGTGCCAGTAGTATTTGGACAGGGGGCCTCTCAACCAATCAGCCCCAGCATTTT. Translating it yields CASSIWTGGLSTNQPQHF. This sequence joins TRBV19 and TRBJ1-5, with 11 bases matching TRBD1. The germline gives CDR1 LNHDA, CDR2 SQIVND (reference sequence). The CDR3 is made up of 18 amino acids. With 3 bases clipped from V and 3 bases from J, the junction kept 10 bases outside the gene matches.